The 31 T cell receptor beta chains below come from one sample, sequenced in a study of control samples from healthy donors and cancer patients. Generated by immunoSEQ multiplex PCR, the TCRdb table keeps only in-frame clones and is missing some. Found here are about 65,000 clones, around nine tenths of them singletons; the top ten hold about 1.2%. Sequenced material: PBMCs. These receptors originate from a woman aged 50 to 60 with colorectal cancer.

V is TRBV9 and J is TRBJ1-2; D not certain. The V end was cut by 4 bases, the J end by 5 bases, with 12 bases between. This CDR3 has 13 residues. Germline V gives CDR1 SGDLS, CDR2 YYNGEE. The CDR3 nucleotides read TGTGCCAGCAGCCCCTACGAGGGATATGGCTACACCTTC. The encoded protein is CASSPYEGYGYTF.

The genes are TRBV7-3 and TRBJ2-7, with a tentative D call TRBD2 (5 bases). CDR3 length equals 14 residues. V was clipped by 6 bases and J by 0 bases, with 12 bases between them. The V gene's germline CDR1 is SGHTA and CDR2 FQGTGA. CDR3 protein: CASRPDLSSYEQYF. The CDR3 DNA sequence: TGTGCCAGCAGGCCGGACTTAAGCTCCTACGAGCAGTACTTC.

The chain uses TRBV7-2 and TRBJ2-7; TRBD1 matches at 10 bases. This CDR3 comprises 14 residues. The V segment lost 3 bases and the J segment 6 bases; nucleotides outside the gene matches: 5. Germline V gene data show CDR1 as SGHTA and CDR2 as FQGNSA. The CDR3: CASSLDRGSREQYF. CDR3 nucleotides: TGTGCCAGCAGCTTGGACAGGGGGTCTCGCGAGCAGTACTTC.

The V and J genes are TRBV27 and TRBJ1-1; D is unclear. This CDR3 is 16 amino acids long. Between the trimmed V and J ends, which lost 6 bases and 1 base, there was a span of 18 bases. Germline loops: CDR1 MNHEY, CDR2 SMNVEV (reference sequence). The CDR3 is CASSLTPDGRNTEAFF. CDR3 nucleotides: TGTGCCAGCAGCTTAACCCCGGACGGAAGGAACACTGAAGCTTTCTTT.

This clone was detected a few times. The chain links TRBV5-6 to TRBJ2-2; D not resolved. This CDR3 spans 13 amino acids. The germline gives CDR1 SGHDT, CDR2 YYEEEE. The ends were cut back, 1 base at V and 5 bases at J, with 6 bases in the middle. The CDR3 DNA reads as TGTGCCAGCAGCTTGAGAAGGACCGGGGAGCTGTTTTTT. Translated, it gives CASSLRRTGELFF.

This clone has only one observation. CDR3: CASSVDYEQYF. The CDR3 bases are TGTGCCAGCAGCGTGGATTACGAGCAGTACTTC. The gene calls are TRBV7-9 and TRBJ2-7, with no clear D. The CDR3 has 11 residues. The germline CDR1 and CDR2 sequences are SEHNR and FQNEAQ (reference sequence). V was pared by 5 bases and J by 4 bases, with 6 bases between.

This rearrangement joins TRBV11-2 to TRBJ2-7, with 11 bases aligning to TRBD2. There are 19 residues in the CDR3. Looked up from germline, CDR1 is SGHAT and CDR2 is FQNNGV. J was trimmed by 1 base and V by 4 bases; bases with no gene match: 15. The CDR3 loop reads CASSSRLAGSGGVSYEQYF. In DNA, the CDR3 is TGTGCCAGCAGCTCAAGACTAGCGGGGTCGGGGGGAGTTTCCTACGAGCAGTACTTC.

The genes are TRBV6-5 and TRBJ2-4; D is possibly TRBD2 (6 bases). This CDR3 contains 12 residues. CDR1 is MNHEY, CDR2 SVGAGI, per germline. With 6 bases removed from V and 9 bases from J, the gap between germline ends came to 12 bases. CDR3 region: CASSRLGGIQYF. The CDR3 DNA reads as TGTGCCAGCAGCCGCCTGGGGGGCATTCAGTACTTC.

The chain employs TRBV13 and TRBJ1-5; 8 nucleotides agree with TRBD1. Trimming cost V 0 bases and J 6 bases; bases outside gene matches: 4. The CDR3 sequence is 15 residues long. The germline CDR1 and CDR2 sequences are PRHDT and FYEKMQ (reference sequence). DNA of the CDR3: TGTGCCAGCAGCTTAGGGGACAGGGAGGTTCAGCCCCAGCATTTT. Translating gives CASSLGDREVQPQHF.

Here the CDR3 DNA reads TGTGCCAGCAGCTCGGCGGATAGCGATGGCTACAATGAGCAGTTCTTC. It is translated as CASSSADSDGYNEQFF. The V call is TRBV7-9, the J call TRBJ2-1; D is possibly TRBD2 (5 bases). Trimming left V 4 bases short and J 3 bases short, with 16 bases between. The CDR3 covers 16 residues. Germline V gene sequence: CDR1 SEHNR, CDR2 FQNEAQ (reference sequence).

This chain links TRBV30 with TRBJ1-5, with unresolved D. The CDR3 runs to 13 residues. Germline-derived CDR1 and CDR2 are GTSNPN and SVGIG (reference sequence). The V gene lost 0 bases and the J gene lost 1 base, with 4 bases spanning the gap. DNA for the CDR3: TGTGCCTGGAGTGTGGACAGCAATCAGCCCCAGCATTTT. It encodes CAWSVDSNQPQHF.

The chain joins TRBV29-1 to TRBJ2-7; 12 nucleotides line up with TRBD1. CDR3 length equals 17 residues. Germline trimming cut 4 bases from V and 2 bases from J; bases unmatched to any gene: 12. Germline CDR1 is SQVTM and CDR2 is ANQGSEA. The CDR3 DNA is TGCAGCGTTGGGGGGGACAGGGGGCTTGGGGGACCCTACGAGCAGTACTTC. This translates into CSVGGDRGLGGPYEQYF.

The V gene is TRBV3-1 (or the pseudogene TRBV3-2), the J gene TRBJ2-7; D possibly corresponds to TRBD2 (6 bases). The length of the CDR3 is 14 residues. Trimming removed 2 bases at V and 2 bases at J, with 10 bases between. Germline-derived CDR1 and CDR2 are LGHDT and YNNKEL (reference sequence). Written as DNA, the CDR3 is TGTGCCAGCAGCCAAAGAACGGGGGCCTACGAGCAGTACTTC. Encoded protein: CASSQRTGAYEQYF.

The CDR3 nucleotides are TGCGCCAGCAGCTTGGATGGGTTGACGCAGTATTTT. It codes for CASSLDGLTQYF. The rearrangement uses TRBV5-1 and TRBJ2-3; D is uncertain. V shed 0 bases and J shed 9 bases, with 8 bases lying between them. Looked up from germline, CDR1 is SGHRS and CDR2 is YFSETQ. The CDR3 sequence is 12 residues long.

The chain is built from TRBV18 and TRBJ1-1, with D uncertain. V gave up 2 bases and J gave up 2 bases, with 12 bases separating them. The V gene's germline CDR1 is KGHSH and CDR2 LQKENI. This CDR3 spans 15 amino acids. The CDR3 here is CASSPVVQDNTEAFF. The CDR3 DNA follows: TGTGCCAGCTCACCAGTCGTACAAGATAACACTGAAGCTTTCTTT. Drawing the rest from reference TRBV18 and TRBJ1-1, the complete variable domain is NAGVMQNPRHLVRRRGQEARLRCSPMKGHSHVYWYRQLPEEGLKFMVYLQKENIIDESGMPKERFSAEFPKEGPSILRIQQVVRGDSAAYFCASSPVVQDNTEAFFGQGTRLTVV.

V is TRBV18 and J is TRBJ1-5; TRBD1 matches 8 bases. CDR3 length: 13 residues. Per the germline V gene, CDR1 is KGHSH and CDR2 is LQKENI. J gave up 7 bases and V 6 bases, and 5 bases lay outside the gene matches. Here the CDR3 reads CASSDRDRQPQHF. DNA of the CDR3: TGTGCCAGCTCGGACAGGGATCGCCAGCCCCAGCATTTT.

The rearrangement joins TRBV10-3 to TRBJ2-1; 8 positions agree with TRBD2. The J segment lost 8 bases and the V segment lost 3 bases, leaving 9 bases of the junction unmatched. CDR1 and CDR2 (germline): ENHRY, SYGVKD. CDR3 length: 15 amino acids. CDR3 region: CAISDYGGAGDEQFF. The CDR3 DNA reads TGTGCCATCAGTGATTACGGGGGGGCCGGGGATGAGCAGTTCTTC.

About this clone: This same CDR3 is encoded by further DNA sequences in the sample. The chain has TRBV11-2 and TRBJ2-7; TRBD1 matches at 8 bases. Unmatched junction bases numbered 6, after V lost 1 base and J lost 4 bases. Germline V gives CDR1 SGHAT, CDR2 FQNNGV. CDR3 length: 15 amino acids. Here the CDR3 DNA reads TGTGCCAGCAGCTTAGTTGGACAGGGCGCTTACGAGCAGTACTTC. Its translation: CASSLVGQGAYEQYF.

CDR3 loop: CASSNRGAGKLFF. CDR3 DNA sequence: TGTGCCAGTAGCAACAGGGGTGCCGGAAAACTGTTTTTT. V and J are TRBV19 and TRBJ1-4; 7 bases agree with TRBD1. The germline gives CDR1 LNHDA, CDR2 SQIVND (reference sequence). The CDR3 is made up of 13 amino acids. V shed 6 bases and J 10 bases; nucleotides not matched to a gene: 8.

The chain couples TRBV10-2 to TRBJ1-6; 8 positions agree with TRBD1. Germline V gives CDR1 WSHSY, CDR2 SAAADI. The ends lost 7 bases at V and 13 bases at J; junction bases unmatched: 12. The CDR3 contains 14 residues. The DNA of the CDR3 is TGCGCCAGCACCCCGGGACAGGAGATGTGGCCCCTCCACTTT. It encodes CASTPGQEMWPLHF.

The rearrangement links TRBV11-2 to TRBJ2-3, with D possibly matching TRBD1 (6 bases). There are 19 residues in the CDR3. Germline CDR1 reads SGHAT; CDR2 reads FQNNGV. The V gene lost 4 bases and the J gene lost 1 base, with 24 bases spanning the gap. The CDR3 sequence is CASSSTLGGVHGGTDTQYF. The CDR3 nucleotides are TGTGCCAGCAGCTCCACTTTAGGGGGTGTGCACGGGGGCACAGATACGCAGTATTTT. The full variable domain, with the rest looked up from reference TRBV11-2 and TRBJ2-3, is EAGVAQSPRYKIIEKRQSVAFWCNPISGHATLYWYQQILGQGPKLLIQFQNNGVVDDSQLPKDRFSAERLKGVDSTLKIQPAKLEDSAVYLCASSSTLGGVHGGTDTQYFGPGTRLTVL.

V usage is TRBV28 and J usage is TRBJ1-5, with D possibly being TRBD1 (6 bases). CDR1 is MDHEN and CDR2 is SYDVKM in the germline V gene. Trimming took 6 bases from V and 1 from J, leaving 13 bases between them. The CDR3 covers 15 residues. CDR3 in amino acids: CASSLIGQSNQPQHF. The CDR3 DNA follows: TGTGCCAGCAGCCTTATCGGACAGAGCAATCAGCCCCAGCATTTT.

This chain joins TRBV2 and TRBJ2-7, with 7 bases lining up with TRBD1. The CDR3 runs 14 residues. Germline V CDR1 and CDR2: SNHLY, FYNNEI. V was clipped by 7 bases and J by 1 base; unmatched bases: 7. The CDR3 DNA follows: TGTGCCAGCAACGACCAGGGGGTTTCCTACGAGCAGTACTTC. This translates into CASNDQGVSYEQYF.

The rearrangement joins TRBV4-1 to TRBJ1-1; maybe TRBD1 (5 bases). Germline V lookup: CDR1 MGHRA, CDR2 YSYEKL. CDR3 size: 14 residues. Trimming stripped 4 bases from V and 1 base from J, with 10 bases between. CDR3 sequence reads: CASSLTATNTEAFF. The CDR3 DNA is TGCGCCAGCAGCCTGACAGCAACGAACACTGAAGCTTTCTTT.

As regards this clone: Other DNA sequences in this sample translate to the same CDR3. The V gene is TRBV3-1 (or the pseudogene TRBV3-2), the J gene TRBJ1-1, with TRBD1 matching over 9 bases. This CDR3 contains 14 residues. V trimming: 3 bases; J trimming: 5 bases; junction bases outside the gene matches: 4. Germline V gene lookup returns CDR1 LGHDT and CDR2 YNNKEL (reference sequence). CDR3 nucleotide sequence: TGTGCCAGCAGCCAGCCGACAGGGGGTACTGAAGCTTTCTTT. Its protein is CASSQPTGGTEAFF.

This chain links TRBV7-2 with TRBJ2-7; D unclear. CDR3 size: 15 residues. Trimming shortened V by 1 base and J by 3 bases, and 13 bases separated the two germline ends. Looked up from germline, CDR1 is SGHTA and CDR2 is FQGNSA. CDR3 residues: CASSLEAELFYEQYF. Here the CDR3 DNA reads TGTGCCAGCAGCTTAGAAGCTGAACTATTCTACGAGCAGTACTTC.

This chain's CDR3 is CASSAALAAGNTIYF. The CDR3, as DNA: TGTGCCAGCAGCGCCGCCTTAGCGGCTGGAAACACCATATATTTT. The gene calls are TRBV27 and TRBJ1-3; D gene unclear. The CDR3 length is 15 residues. Trimming removed 6 bases at V and 2 bases at J, with 14 bases between. Germline values: CDR1 MNHEY, CDR2 SMNVEV (reference sequence).

The chain links TRBV2 to TRBJ2-7; the D gene is possibly TRBD2 (6 bases). Deletions cut 3 bases from V and 3 bases from J, with 15 bases between. The CDR3 covers 15 residues. Germline CDR1 is SNHLY and CDR2 is FYNNEI. CDR3 DNA: TGTGCCAGCAGTGAGGGAGGACGCGGCTACTACGAGCAGTACTTC. This translates into CASSEGGRGYYEQYF.

The chain has TRBV6-6 and TRBJ2-7; tentative D call: TRBD2 (7 bases). Germline CDR1 reads MNHNY; CDR2 reads SVGAGI (reference sequence). V was clipped by 6 bases and J by 2 bases, with 14 bases between them. This CDR3 comprises 14 residues. CDR3 amino acids: CASSRGLTAYEQYF. Written as DNA, the CDR3 is TGTGCCAGCAGCAGGGGACTAACGGCCTACGAGCAGTACTTC.

This rearrangement joins TRBV6-6 to TRBJ2-1; the match to TRBD1 covers 10 bases. J was trimmed by 8 bases and V by 6 bases; bases with no gene match: 13. CDR1 and CDR2 (germline): MNHNY, SVGAGI (reference sequence). This CDR3 region has 16 residues. As DNA, the CDR3 is TGTGCCAGCAGCCCCCCGGGGACAGGGGTTGACGATGAGCAGTTCTTC. It specifies CASSPPGTGVDDEQFF.

The chain uses TRBV28 and TRBJ2-2, with 8 bases identical to TRBD1. The CDR3 runs 14 residues. V trimming: 6 bases; J trimming: 7 bases; junction bases outside the gene matches: 7. Germline V gene data show CDR1 as MDHEN and CDR2 as SYDVKM. CDR3: CASRAQGVGGELFF. The CDR3 nucleotides are TGTGCCAGCAGAGCACAGGGGGTCGGCGGGGAGCTGTTTTTT.